The 13 T cell receptor beta chains presented below share a single source sample, sequenced in a study of blood T cell repertoires in COVID-19. Repertoires were generated with immunoSEQ multiplex PCR, while TCRdb's copy carries only in-frame clones and drops some. The table lists hundreds of thousands of clones, around 90% of them singletons. Sequenced: PBMCs or T cells enriched from blood (not recorded which). Receptors were obtained from a man aged 60-69 years who had recovered from COVID-19.

The V and J genes are TRBV30 and TRBJ1-2; TRBD1 agrees at 10 bases. The CDR3 runs 17 residues. After removal of 2 bases from V and 4 bases from J, the junction contained 13 bases not matched to a gene. Per germline, CDR1 GTSNPN and CDR2 SVGIG (reference sequence). The CDR3 protein is CAWSPGQGNMIRYGYTF. Here the CDR3 DNA reads TGTGCCTGGAGTCCGGGACAGGGGAACATGATTCGCTATGGCTACACCTTC.

The chain joins TRBV3-1 (or the pseudogene TRBV3-2) to TRBJ1-2; D is perhaps TRBD1 (5 bases). CDR1 LGHDT and CDR2 YNNKEL come from the germline V gene (reference sequence). The CDR3 runs 15 residues. V lost 0 bases and J lost 4, with 12 bases in between. In nucleotides, the CDR3 is TGTGCCAGCAGCCAAGATTTAGGGGTAGGCTATGGCTACACCTTC. This encodes CASSQDLGVGYGYTF.

The genes are TRBV12-3 or TRBV12-4 and TRBJ1-1; D is ambiguous. V was clipped by 3 bases and J by 5 bases, with 7 bases between them. This CDR3 comprises 12 residues. CDR3 sequence reads: CASSFTGTEAFF. The CDR3 DNA follows: TGTGCCAGCAGTTTTACGGGGACTGAAGCTTTCTTT.

The V and J genes are TRBV7-6 and TRBJ2-2; possible D gene TRBD1, 6 bases. Between the trimmed V and J ends, which lost 2 bases and 4 bases, there was a span of 11 bases. Per the germline V gene, CDR1 is SGHVS and CDR2 is FNYEAQ. The CDR3 has 15 amino acids. CDR3 protein: CASSLTGRLTGELFF. CDR3 nucleotide sequence: TGTGCCAGCAGCTTAACAGGGAGACTCACCGGGGAGCTGTTTTTT.

V is TRBV9 and J is TRBJ2-7; the match to TRBD1 covers 9 bases. The length of the CDR3 is 16 residues. The germline V gene has CDR1 SGDLS and CDR2 YYNGEE. After removal of 0 bases from V and 3 bases from J, the junction contained 7 bases not matched to a gene. CDR3 nucleotides: TGTGCCAGCAGCGTAGACCAGGGACAGGGCGTCTACGAGCAGTACTTC. Protein: CASSVDQGQGVYEQYF.

A single count supports this clone. This chain joins TRBV24-1 and TRBJ2-3, with D possibly matching TRBD2 (6 bases). Germline CDR1 KGHDR, CDR2 SFDVKD. The germline V and J ends were trimmed by 2 bases and 4 bases, with 15 bases remaining between them. The CDR3 has 16 residues. For the CDR3, the DNA is TGTGCCACCAGTGATTGGAGGGGCGGGAACGCAGATACGCAGTATTTT. Its protein is CATSDWRGGNADTQYF.

This sequence joins TRBV9 and TRBJ2-1; 13 bases line up with TRBD2. The J segment lost 2 bases and the V segment lost 0 bases, leaving 5 bases of the junction unmatched. CDR1 SGDLS and CDR2 YYNGEE come from the germline V gene. The CDR3 totals 18 residues. The CDR3 DNA is TGTGCCAGCAGCGTAGAGCGGACTAGCGGGGGTACCTACAATGAGCAGTTCTTC. Protein: CASSVERTSGGTYNEQFF.

The chain links TRBV19 to TRBJ1-2, with TRBD1 matching 8 bases. The CDR3 extends over 15 amino acids. The germline V gene has CDR1 LNHDA and CDR2 SQIVND (reference sequence). V was clipped by 6 bases and J by 6 bases; unmatched bases: 12. The chain's CDR3 is CASRSSWAGGDGYTF. DNA for the CDR3: TGTGCCAGTAGAAGTAGTTGGGCAGGGGGCGATGGCTACACCTTC.

The rearrangement links TRBV28 to TRBJ1-1, with TRBD1 matching over 7 bases. This CDR3 comprises 13 residues. Trimming cost V 7 bases and J 8 bases; bases outside gene matches: 10. CDR1 is MDHEN and CDR2 is SYDVKM in the germline V gene. The CDR3 is CASTLPRQGEAFF. The CDR3 DNA reads TGTGCCAGCACCTTGCCCCGACAGGGAGAAGCTTTCTTT.

The chain links TRBV10-3 to TRBJ2-7, with a tentative D call TRBD2 (5 bases). Germline V gene sequence: CDR1 ENHRY, CDR2 SYGVKD. The CDR3 covers 14 residues. V lost 0 bases and J lost 5, with 11 bases in between. The CDR3 bases are TGTGCCATCAGTGAGTCGGAGGCCGTCCACGAGCAGTACTTC. Translating gives CAISESEAVHEQYF.

This rearrangement joins TRBV7-3 to TRBJ2-1, with 10 bases identical to TRBD2. The V gene's germline CDR1 is SGHTA and CDR2 FQGTGA. This CDR3 contains 12 residues. Trimming at V came to 2 bases and at J to 14 bases, leaving 3 bases not matched to a gene. Here the CDR3 DNA reads TGTGCCAGCAGCTTACTAGCGGGAGTGAAGTTCTTC. This sequence encodes CASSLLAGVKFF.

The J gene is TRBJ2-5, the V gene TRBV3-1 (or the pseudogene TRBV3-2), with TRBD2 matching over 7 bases. V was pared by 8 bases and J by 5 bases, with 14 bases of the junction left unmatched. This CDR3 is built from 15 residues. The V gene's germline CDR1 is LGHDT and CDR2 YNNKEL (reference sequence). The CDR3 DNA reads as TGTGCCAGCGAACGACGGGAGGTCGGTTGGGAGACCCAGTACTTC. It encodes CASERREVGWETQYF.

The CDR3 coding sequence is TGTGCCAGCAGCGTAGGACTCCGGGAGGGAGAGACCCAGTACTTC. This encodes CASSVGLREGETQYF. This chain uses TRBV9 with TRBJ2-5; 8 bases are a match to TRBD2. With 0 bases clipped from V and 4 bases from J, the junction kept 5 bases outside the gene matches. This CDR3 is built from 15 residues. CDR1 and CDR2 (germline): SGDLS, YYNGEE.